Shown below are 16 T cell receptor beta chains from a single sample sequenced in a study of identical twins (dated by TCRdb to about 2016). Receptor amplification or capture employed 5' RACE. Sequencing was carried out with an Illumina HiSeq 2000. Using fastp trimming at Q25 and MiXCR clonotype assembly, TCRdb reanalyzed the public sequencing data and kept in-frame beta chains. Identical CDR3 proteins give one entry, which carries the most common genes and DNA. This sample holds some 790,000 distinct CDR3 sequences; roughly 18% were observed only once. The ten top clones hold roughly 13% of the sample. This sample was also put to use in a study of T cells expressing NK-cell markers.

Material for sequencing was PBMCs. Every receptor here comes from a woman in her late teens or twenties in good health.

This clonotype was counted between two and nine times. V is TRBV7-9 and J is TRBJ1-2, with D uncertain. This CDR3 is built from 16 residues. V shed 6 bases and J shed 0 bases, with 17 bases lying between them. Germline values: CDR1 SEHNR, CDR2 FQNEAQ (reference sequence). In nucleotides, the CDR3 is TGTGCCAGCAGTTCCACCTCCCAGGAAGCTAACTATGGCTACACCTTC. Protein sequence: CASSSTSQEANYGYTF. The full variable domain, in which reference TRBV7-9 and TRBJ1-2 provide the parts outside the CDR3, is DTGVSQNPRHKITKRGQNVTFRCDPISEHNRLYWYRQTLGQGPEFLTYFQNEAQLEKSRLLSDRFSAERPKGSFSTLEIQRTEQGDSAMYLCASSSTSQEANYGYTFGSGTRLTVV.

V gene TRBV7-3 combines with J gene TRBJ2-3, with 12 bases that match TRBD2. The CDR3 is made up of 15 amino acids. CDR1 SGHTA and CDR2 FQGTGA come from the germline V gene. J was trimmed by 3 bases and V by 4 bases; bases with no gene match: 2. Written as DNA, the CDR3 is TGTGCCAGCAGCTCTAGCGGGGGGGCAACAGATACGCAGTATTTT. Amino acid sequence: CASSSSGGATDTQYF.

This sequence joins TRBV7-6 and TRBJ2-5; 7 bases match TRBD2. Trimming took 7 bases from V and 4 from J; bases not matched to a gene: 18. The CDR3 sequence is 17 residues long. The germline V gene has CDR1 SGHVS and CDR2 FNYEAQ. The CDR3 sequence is CASTSRWRERNRETQYF. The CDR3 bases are TGTGCCAGCACCTCCCGATGGCGGGAGAGGAATCGAGAGACCCAGTACTTC.

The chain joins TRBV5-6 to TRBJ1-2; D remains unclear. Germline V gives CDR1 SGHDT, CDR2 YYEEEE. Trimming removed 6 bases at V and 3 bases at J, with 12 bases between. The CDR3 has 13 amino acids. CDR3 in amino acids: CASTPYWDYGYTF. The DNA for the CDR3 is TGTGCCAGCACCCCCTATTGGGACTATGGCTACACCTTC.

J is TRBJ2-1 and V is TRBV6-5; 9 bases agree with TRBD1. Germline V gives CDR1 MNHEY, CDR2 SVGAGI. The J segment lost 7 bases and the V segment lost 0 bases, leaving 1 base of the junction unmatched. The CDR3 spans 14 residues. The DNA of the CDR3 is TGTGCCAGCAGTTACTCGACAGGGGGTAATGAGCAGTTCTTC. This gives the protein CASSYSTGGNEQFF.

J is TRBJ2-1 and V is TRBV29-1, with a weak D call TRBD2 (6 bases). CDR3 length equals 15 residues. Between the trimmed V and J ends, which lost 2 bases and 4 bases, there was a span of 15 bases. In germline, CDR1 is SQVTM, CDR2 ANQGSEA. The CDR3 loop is CSVERGAGLYNEQFF. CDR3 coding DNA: TGCAGCGTTGAACGCGGGGCCGGGCTTTACAATGAGCAGTTCTTC.

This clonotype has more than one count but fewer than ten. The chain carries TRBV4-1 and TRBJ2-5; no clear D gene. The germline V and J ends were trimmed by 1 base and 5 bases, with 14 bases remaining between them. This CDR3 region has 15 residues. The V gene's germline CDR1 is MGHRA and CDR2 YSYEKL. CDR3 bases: TGCGCCAGCAGCCAAGTTCCAGGTGGGCGCGAGACCCAGTACTTC. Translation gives CASSQVPGGRETQYF.

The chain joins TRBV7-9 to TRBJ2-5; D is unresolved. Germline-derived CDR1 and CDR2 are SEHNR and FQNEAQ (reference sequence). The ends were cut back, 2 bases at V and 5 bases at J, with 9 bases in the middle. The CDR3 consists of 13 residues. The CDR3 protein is CASSLLPYETQYF. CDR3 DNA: TGTGCCAGCAGCTTATTACCCTACGAGACCCAGTACTTC.

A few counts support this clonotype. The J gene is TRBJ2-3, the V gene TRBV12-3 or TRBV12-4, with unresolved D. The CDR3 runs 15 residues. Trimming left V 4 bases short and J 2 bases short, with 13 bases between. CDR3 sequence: CASSSGRTFTDTQYF. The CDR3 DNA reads TGTGCCAGCAGTTCCGGGCGGACCTTCACAGATACGCAGTATTTT.

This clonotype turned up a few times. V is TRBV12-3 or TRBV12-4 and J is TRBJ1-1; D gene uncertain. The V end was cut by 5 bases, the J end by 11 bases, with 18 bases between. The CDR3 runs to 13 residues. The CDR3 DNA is TGTGCCAGCAGTCCGACACCAAATCGTGGGGCTTTCTTT. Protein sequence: CASSPTPNRGAFF.

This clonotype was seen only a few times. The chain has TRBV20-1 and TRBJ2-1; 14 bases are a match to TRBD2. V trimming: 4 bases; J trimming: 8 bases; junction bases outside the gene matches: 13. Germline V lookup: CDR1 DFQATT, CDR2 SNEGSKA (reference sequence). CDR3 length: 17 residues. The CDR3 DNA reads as TGCAGTGCTATGGGGCAGGGGAGACTAGCGGGAGGGTATGAGCAGTTCTTC. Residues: CSAMGQGRLAGGYEQFF.

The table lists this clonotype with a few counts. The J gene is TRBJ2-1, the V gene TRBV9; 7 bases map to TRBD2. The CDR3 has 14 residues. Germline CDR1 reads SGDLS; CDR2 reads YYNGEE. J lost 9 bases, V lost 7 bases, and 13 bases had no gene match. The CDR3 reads CASRPGAGEGEQFF. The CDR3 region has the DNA TGTGCCAGCCGGCCGGGTGCGGGAGAAGGTGAGCAGTTCTTC. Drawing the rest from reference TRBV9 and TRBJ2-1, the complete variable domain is DSGVTQTPKHLITATGQRVTLRCSPRSGDLSVYWYQQSLDQGLQFLIQYYNGEERAKGNILERFSAQQFPDLHSELNLSSLELGDSALYFCASRPGAGEGEQFFGPGTRLTVL.

The CDR3 DNA reads TGTGCCAGCAGACGGGACACCCAAGAGACCCAGTACTTC. This translates into CASRRDTQETQYF. This rearrangement joins TRBV7-9 to TRBJ2-5; perhaps TRBD1 as D (6 bases). V gave up 6 bases and J gave up 1 base, with 9 bases separating them. This CDR3 has 13 residues. Germline values: CDR1 SEHNR, CDR2 FQNEAQ (reference sequence).

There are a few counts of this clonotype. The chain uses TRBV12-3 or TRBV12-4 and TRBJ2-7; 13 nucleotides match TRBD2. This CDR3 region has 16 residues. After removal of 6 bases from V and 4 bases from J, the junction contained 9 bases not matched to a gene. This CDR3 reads CASSPKTSGRLYEQYF. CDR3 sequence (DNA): TGTGCCAGCAGCCCCAAGACTAGCGGGAGGCTTTACGAGCAGTACTTC.

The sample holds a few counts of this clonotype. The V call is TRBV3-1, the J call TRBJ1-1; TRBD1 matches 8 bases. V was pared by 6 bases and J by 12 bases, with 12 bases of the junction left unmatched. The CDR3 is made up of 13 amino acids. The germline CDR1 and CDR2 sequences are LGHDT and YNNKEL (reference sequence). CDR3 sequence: CASSLRDRPQTFF. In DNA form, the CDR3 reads TGTGCCAGCAGTCTCCGGGACAGGCCGCAGACTTTCTTT. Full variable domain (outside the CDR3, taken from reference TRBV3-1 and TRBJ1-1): DTAVSQTPKYLVTQMGNDKSIKCEQNLGHDTMYWYKQDSKKFLKIMFSYNNKELIINETVPNRFSPKSPDKAHLNLHINSLELGDSAVYFCASSLRDRPQTFFGQGTRLTVV.

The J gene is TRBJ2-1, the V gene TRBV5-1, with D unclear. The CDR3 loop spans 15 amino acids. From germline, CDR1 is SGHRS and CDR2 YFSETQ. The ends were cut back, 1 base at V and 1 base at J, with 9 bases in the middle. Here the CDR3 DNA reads TGCGCCAGCAGCTTGACCGGACCTTCCTACAATGAGCAGTTCTTC. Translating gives CASSLTGPSYNEQFF.